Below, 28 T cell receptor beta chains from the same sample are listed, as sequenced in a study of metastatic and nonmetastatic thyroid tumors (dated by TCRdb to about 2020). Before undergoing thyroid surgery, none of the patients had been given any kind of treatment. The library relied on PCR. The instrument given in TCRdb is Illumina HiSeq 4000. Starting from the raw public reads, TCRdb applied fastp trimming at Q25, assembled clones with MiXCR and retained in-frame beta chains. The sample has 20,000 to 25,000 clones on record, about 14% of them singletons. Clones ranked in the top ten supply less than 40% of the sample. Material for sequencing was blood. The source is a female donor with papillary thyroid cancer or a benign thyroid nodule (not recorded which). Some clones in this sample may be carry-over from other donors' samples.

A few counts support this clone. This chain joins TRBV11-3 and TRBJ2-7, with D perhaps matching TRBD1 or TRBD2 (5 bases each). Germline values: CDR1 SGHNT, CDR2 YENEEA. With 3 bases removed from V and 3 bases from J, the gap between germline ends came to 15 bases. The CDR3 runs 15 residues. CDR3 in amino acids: CASSFRGQGVYEQYF. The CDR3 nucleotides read TGTGCCAGCAGCTTCCGCGGGCAGGGCGTCTACGAGCAGTACTTC. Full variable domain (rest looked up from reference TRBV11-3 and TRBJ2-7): EAGVVQSPRYKIIEKKQPVAFWCNPISGHNTLYWYLQNLGQGPELLIRYENEEAVDDSQLPKDRFSAERLKGVDSTLKIQPAELGDSAVYLCASSFRGQGVYEQYFGPGTRLTVT.

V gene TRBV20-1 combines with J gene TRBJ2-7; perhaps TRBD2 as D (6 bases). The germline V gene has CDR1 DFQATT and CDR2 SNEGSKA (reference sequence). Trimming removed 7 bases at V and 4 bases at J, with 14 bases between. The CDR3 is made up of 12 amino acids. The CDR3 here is CSVPGSTYEQYF. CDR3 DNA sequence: TGCAGTGTCCCCGGGAGTACGTACGAGCAGTACTTC.

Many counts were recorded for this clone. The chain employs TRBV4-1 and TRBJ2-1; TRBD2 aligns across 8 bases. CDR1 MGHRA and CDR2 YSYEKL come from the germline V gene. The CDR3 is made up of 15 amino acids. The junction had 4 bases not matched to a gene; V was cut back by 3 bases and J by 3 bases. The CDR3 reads CASSHSAGVYNEQFF. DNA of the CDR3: TGCGCCAGCAGCCATTCAGCGGGAGTCTACAATGAGCAGTTCTTC.

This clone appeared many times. DNA for the CDR3: TGTGCCAGCAGTGTTGACAGGGCTGACGCCATATATTTT. This gives the protein CASSVDRADAIYF. The chain links TRBV2 to TRBJ1-3, with 7 nucleotides matching TRBD1. The CDR3 consists of 13 residues. Germline V gene sequence: CDR1 SNHLY, CDR2 FYNNEI. V trimming: 4 bases; J trimming: 11 bases; junction bases outside the gene matches: 8.

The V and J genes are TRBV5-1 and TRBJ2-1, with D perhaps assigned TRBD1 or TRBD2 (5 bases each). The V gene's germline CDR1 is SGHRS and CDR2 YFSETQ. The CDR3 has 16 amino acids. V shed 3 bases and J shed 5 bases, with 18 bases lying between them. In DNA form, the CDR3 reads TGCGCCAGCAGCTCGGCCGCCCGGGGCCAAGACAATGAGCAGTTCTTC. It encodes CASSSAARGQDNEQFF.

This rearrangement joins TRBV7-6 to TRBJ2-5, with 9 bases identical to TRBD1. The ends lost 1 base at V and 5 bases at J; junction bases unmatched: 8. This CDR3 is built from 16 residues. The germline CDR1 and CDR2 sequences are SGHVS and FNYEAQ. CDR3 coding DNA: TGTGCCAGCAGCTTAGAACAGGGGGCGCGGTCTGAGACCCAGTACTTC. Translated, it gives CASSLEQGARSETQYF.

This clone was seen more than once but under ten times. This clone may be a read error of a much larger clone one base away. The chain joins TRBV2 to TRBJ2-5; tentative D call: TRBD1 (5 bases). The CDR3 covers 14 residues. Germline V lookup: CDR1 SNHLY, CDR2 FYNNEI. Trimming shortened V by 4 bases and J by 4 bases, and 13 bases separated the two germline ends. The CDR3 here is CASSGAGSLETQYF. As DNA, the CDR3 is TGTGCCAGCAGTGGGGCAGGGTCGTTAGAGACCCAGTACTTC.

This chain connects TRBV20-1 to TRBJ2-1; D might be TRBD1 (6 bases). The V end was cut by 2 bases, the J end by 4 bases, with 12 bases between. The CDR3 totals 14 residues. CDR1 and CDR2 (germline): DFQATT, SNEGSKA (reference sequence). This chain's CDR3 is CSARNRVYYNEQFF. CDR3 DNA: TGCAGTGCTAGAAACAGGGTTTATTACAATGAGCAGTTCTTC.

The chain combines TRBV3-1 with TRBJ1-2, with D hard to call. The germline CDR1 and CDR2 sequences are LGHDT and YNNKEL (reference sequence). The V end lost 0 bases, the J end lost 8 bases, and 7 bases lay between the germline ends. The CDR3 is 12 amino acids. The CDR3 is CASSQDLGGYTF. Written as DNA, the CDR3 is TGTGCCAGCAGCCAAGACCTCGGGGGCTACACCTTC.

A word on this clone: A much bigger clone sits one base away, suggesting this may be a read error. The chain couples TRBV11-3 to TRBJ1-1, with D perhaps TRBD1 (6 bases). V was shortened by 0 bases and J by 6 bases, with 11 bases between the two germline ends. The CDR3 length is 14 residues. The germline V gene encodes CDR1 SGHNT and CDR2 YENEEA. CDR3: CASSLDPGDAEAFF. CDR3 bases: TGTGCCAGCAGCTTAGACCCAGGGGACGCTGAAGCTTTCTTT.

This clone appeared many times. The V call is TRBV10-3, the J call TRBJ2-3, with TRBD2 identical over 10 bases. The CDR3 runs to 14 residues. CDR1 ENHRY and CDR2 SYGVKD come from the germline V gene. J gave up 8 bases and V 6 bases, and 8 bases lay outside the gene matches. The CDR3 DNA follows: TGTGCCATCAGAAGAAGCGGGAGGGCAACTACGCAGTATTTT. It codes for CAIRRSGRATTQYF.

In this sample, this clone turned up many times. In nucleotides, the CDR3 is TGCAGTGCCTTTGGACAGGGGTTTTTTGGGGCCAACGTCCTGACTTTC. The encoded protein is CSAFGQGFFGANVLTF. The chain combines TRBV20-1 with TRBJ2-6; 9 bases are a match to TRBD1. J lost 3 bases, V lost 6 bases, and 9 bases had no gene match. The germline CDR1 and CDR2 sequences are DFQATT and SNEGSKA (reference sequence). The CDR3 runs to 16 residues.

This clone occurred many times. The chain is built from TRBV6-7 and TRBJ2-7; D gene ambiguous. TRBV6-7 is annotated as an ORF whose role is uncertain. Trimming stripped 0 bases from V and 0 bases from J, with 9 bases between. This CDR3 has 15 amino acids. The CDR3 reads CASSYSCISSYEQYF. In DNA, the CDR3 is TGTGCCAGCAGTTACTCGTGCATCAGCTCCTACGAGCAGTACTTC.

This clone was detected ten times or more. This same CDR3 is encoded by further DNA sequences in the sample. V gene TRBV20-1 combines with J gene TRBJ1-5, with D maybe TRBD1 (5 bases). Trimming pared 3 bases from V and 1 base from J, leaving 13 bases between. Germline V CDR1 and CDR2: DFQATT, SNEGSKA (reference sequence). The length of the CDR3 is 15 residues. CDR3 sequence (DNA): TGCAGTGCTAGGATCCCCCGGGGGAGCAATCAGCCCCAGCATTTT. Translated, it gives CSARIPRGSNQPQHF.

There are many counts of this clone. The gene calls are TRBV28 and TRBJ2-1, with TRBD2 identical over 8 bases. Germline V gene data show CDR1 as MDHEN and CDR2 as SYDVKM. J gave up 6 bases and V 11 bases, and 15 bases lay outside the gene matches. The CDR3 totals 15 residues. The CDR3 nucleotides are TGTGCCCTTGGCCCAAAAGCGGGAGCGATCAATGAGCAGTTCTTC. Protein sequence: CALGPKAGAINEQFF.

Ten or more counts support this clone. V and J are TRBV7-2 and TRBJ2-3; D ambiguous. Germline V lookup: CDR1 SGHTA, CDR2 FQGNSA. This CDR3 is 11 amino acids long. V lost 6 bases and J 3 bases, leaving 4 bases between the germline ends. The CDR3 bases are TGTGCCAGCAGTCTTACAGATACGCAGTATTTT. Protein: CASSLTDTQYF.

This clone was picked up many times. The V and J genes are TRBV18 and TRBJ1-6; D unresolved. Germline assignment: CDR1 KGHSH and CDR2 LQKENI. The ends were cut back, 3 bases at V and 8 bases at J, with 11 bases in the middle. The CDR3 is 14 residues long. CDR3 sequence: CASSPSSGDSPLHF. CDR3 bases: TGTGCCAGCTCACCGTCGTCAGGAGATTCACCCCTCCACTTT.

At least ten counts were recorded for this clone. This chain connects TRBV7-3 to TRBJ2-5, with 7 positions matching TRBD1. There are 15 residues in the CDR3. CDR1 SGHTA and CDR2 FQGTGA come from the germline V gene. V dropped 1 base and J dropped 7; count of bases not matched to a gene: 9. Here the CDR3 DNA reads TGTGCCAGCAGCTTAATTCCGGGGACAGCTGGGACCCAGTACTTC. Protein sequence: CASSLIPGTAGTQYF.

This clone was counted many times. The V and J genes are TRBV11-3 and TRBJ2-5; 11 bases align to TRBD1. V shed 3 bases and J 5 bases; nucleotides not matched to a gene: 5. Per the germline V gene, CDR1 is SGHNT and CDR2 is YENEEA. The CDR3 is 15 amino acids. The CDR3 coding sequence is TGTGCCAGCAGCTTGGACAGGGGGCTTGGTGAGACCCAGTACTTC. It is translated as CASSLDRGLGETQYF.

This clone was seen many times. CDR3 coding DNA: TGTGCCAGCAGGCGATCATCTGGGACAGGTGCCGAACAGTACTTC. Protein sequence: CASRRSSGTGAEQYF. The chain carries TRBV28 and TRBJ2-7; 8 bases agree with TRBD1. CDR1 is MDHEN and CDR2 is SYDVKM in the germline V gene. The CDR3 runs to 15 residues. V was clipped by 6 bases and J by 10 bases; unmatched bases: 17.

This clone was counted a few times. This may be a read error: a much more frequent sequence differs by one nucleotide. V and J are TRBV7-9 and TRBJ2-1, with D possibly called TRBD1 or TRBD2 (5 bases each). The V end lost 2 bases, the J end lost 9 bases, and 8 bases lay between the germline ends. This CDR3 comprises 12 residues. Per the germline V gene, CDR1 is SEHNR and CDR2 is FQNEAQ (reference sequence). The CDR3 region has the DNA TGTGCCAGCAGCTTACTTGGGACTGAGCAGTTCTTC. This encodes CASSLLGTEQFF. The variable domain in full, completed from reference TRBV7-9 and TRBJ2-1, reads DTGVSQNPRHKITKRGQNVTFRCDPISEHNRLYWYRQTLGQGPEFLTYFQNEAQLEKSRLLSDRFSAERPKGSFSTLEIQRTEQGDSAMYLCASSLLGTEQFFGPGTRLTVL.

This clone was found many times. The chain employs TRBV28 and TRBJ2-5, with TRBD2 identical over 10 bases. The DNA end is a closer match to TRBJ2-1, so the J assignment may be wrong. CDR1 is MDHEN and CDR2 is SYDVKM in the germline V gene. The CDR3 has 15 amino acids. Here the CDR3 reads CASSFSSGSLSKQFF. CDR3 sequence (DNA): TGTGCCAGCAGTTTTTCTAGCGGGAGTCTTTCTAAGCAGTTCTTC.

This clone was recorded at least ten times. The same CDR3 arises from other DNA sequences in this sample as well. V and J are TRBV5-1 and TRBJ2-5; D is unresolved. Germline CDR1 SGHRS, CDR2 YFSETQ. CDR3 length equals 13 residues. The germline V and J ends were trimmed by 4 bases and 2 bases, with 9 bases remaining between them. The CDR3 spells CASSSQGQETQYF. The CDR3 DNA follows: TGCGCCAGCAGCAGCCAAGGACAAGAGACCCAGTACTTC.

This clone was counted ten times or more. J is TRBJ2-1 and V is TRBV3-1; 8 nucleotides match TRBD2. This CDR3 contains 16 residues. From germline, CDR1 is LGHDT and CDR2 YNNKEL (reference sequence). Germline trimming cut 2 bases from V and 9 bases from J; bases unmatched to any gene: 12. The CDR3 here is CASSQSATGGSFEQFF. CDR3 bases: TGTGCCAGCAGCCAATCTGCGACGGGAGGGTCTTTTGAGCAGTTCTTC.

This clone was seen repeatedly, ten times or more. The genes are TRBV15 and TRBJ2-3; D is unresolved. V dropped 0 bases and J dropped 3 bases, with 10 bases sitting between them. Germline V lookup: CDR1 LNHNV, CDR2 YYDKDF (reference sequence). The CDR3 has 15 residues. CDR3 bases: TGTGCCACCAGCAGAGATCCGCCCCCTACAGATACGCAGTATTTT. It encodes CATSRDPPPTDTQYF.

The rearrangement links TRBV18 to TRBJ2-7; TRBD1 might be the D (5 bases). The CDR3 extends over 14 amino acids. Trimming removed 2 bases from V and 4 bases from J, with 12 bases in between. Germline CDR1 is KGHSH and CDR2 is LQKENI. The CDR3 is CASSPSRDGYEQYF. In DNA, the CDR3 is TGTGCCAGCTCACCATCCAGGGATGGGTACGAGCAGTACTTC.

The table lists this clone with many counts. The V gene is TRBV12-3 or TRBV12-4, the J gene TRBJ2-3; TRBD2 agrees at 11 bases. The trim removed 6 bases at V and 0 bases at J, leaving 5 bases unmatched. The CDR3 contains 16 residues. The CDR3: CASRGLAATSTDTQYF. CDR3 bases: TGTGCCAGCAGGGGACTAGCGGCTACTAGCACAGATACGCAGTATTTT.

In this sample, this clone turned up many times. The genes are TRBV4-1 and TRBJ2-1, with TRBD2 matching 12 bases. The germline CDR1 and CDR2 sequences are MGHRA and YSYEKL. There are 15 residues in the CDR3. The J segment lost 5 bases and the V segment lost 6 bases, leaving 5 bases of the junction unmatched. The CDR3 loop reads CASRPGLAGNNEQFF. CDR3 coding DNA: TGCGCCAGCAGACCGGGACTAGCGGGCAACAATGAGCAGTTCTTC.